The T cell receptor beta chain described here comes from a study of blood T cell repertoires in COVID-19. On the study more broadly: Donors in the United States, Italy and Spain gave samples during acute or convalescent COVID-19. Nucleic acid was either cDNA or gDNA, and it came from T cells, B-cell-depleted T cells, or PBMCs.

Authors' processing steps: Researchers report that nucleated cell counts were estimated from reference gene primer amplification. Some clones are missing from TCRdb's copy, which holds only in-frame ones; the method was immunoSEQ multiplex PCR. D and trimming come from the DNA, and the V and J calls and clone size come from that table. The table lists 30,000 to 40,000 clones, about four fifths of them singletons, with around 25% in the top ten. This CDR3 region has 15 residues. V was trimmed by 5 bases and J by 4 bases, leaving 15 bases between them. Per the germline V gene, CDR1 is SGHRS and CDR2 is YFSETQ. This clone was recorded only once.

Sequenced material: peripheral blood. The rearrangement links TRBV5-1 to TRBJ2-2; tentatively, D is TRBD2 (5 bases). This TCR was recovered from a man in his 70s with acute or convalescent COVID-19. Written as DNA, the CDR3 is TGCGCCAGCAGACACGGCTCCGAGGGCACCGGGGAGCTGTTTTTT. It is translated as CASRHGSEGTGELFF.